One and the same sample provided the 31 T cell receptor beta chains below, sequenced in a study of blood T cells in healthy people across ages. Using a J-beta primer mix together with a sample-barcoded 5' primer, a second PCR was run for roughly 6 to 12 cycles. TCRdb used MiXCR to reprocess the 5' RACE reads, holding one entry per CDR3 protein. The data show about 670,000 distinct CDR3 sequences, 45% to 60% seen once. Sequenced input: blood. The origin of the receptors is a woman aged 80 or older in good health.

This clonotype appeared a few times. The junction differs from germline at one of its ends, possibly a read error. The chain employs TRBV20-1 and TRBJ2-1; 10 bases line up with TRBD2. Per germline, CDR1 DFQATT and CDR2 SNEGSKA (reference sequence). The CDR3 contains 14 residues. DNA of the CDR3: TGCAGTGCTACACTAGCGGGGCTCTACAAAGAGCAGTTCTTC. Its protein product is CSATLAGLYKEQFF.

The V and J genes are TRBV10-3 and TRBJ2-1, with TRBD2 matching 10 bases. Germline V gives CDR1 ENHRY, CDR2 SYGVKD. After removal of 7 bases from V and 4 bases from J, the junction contained 7 bases not matched to a gene. The CDR3 is made up of 15 amino acids. CDR3 nucleotide sequence: TGTGCCATCAACCAGCGGGAGGGGAAGTACAATGAGCAGTTCTTC. It yields the protein CAINQREGKYNEQFF.

This clonotype was detected ten times or more. The chain links TRBV4-1 to TRBJ1-2; D gene ambiguous. Trimming took 4 bases from V and 8 from J, leaving 17 bases between them. The CDR3 is 14 amino acids. Germline lookup yields CDR1 MGHRA and CDR2 YSYEKL. In nucleotides, the CDR3 is TGCGCCAGCAGCCCCCCCCGTGGGCTTGTAGGCTACACCTTC. Translating gives CASSPPRGLVGYTF.

The chain has TRBV3-1 and TRBJ1-1; D possibly corresponds to TRBD1 (5 bases). The V gene's germline CDR1 is LGHDT and CDR2 YNNKEL (reference sequence). The CDR3 extends over 16 amino acids. The ends were cut back, 0 bases at V and 1 base at J, with 12 bases in the middle. The CDR3 region is CASSQEGPAGNTEAFF. The DNA for the CDR3 is TGTGCCAGCAGCCAAGAGGGGCCCGCGGGGAACACTGAAGCTTTCTTT.

The chain couples TRBV5-5 to TRBJ2-2, with D possibly being TRBD1 (7 bases). The V end lost 1 base, the J end lost 7 bases, and 14 bases lay between the germline ends. Germline V CDR1 and CDR2: SGHKS, YYEKEE (reference sequence). The CDR3 contains 15 residues. The CDR3 here is CASSLFQGGHGELFF. CDR3 in DNA: TGTGCCAGCAGCTTGTTCCAGGGGGGACACGGGGAGCTGTTTTTT.

This clonotype was picked up one time. V is TRBV12-3 or TRBV12-4 and J is TRBJ1-2; 7 bases are shared with TRBD1. Trimming took 3 bases from V and 5 from J; bases not matched to a gene: 3. The CDR3 loop spans 13 amino acids. The CDR3: CASSLRDRYGYTF. CDR3 nucleotide sequence: TGTGCCAGCAGTTTGCGGGACAGATATGGCTACACCTTC.

The chain has TRBV20-1 and TRBJ1-5; D is perhaps TRBD1 (6 bases). Germline V gene lookup returns CDR1 DFQATT and CDR2 SNEGSKA (reference sequence). V was trimmed by 5 bases and J by 3 bases, leaving 14 bases between them. The CDR3 consists of 14 residues. CDR3 amino acids: CSAYAYRDNQPQHF. In DNA, the CDR3 is TGCAGTGCTTACGCTTACAGGGACAATCAGCCCCAGCATTTT.

Ten or more counts support this clonotype. The rearrangement links TRBV7-9 to TRBJ2-3; D remains ambiguous. The CDR3 loop spans 13 amino acids. Germline V gene data show CDR1 as SEHNR and CDR2 as FQNEAQ (reference sequence). Trimming stripped 5 bases from V and 4 bases from J, with 10 bases between. The CDR3 DNA is TGTGCCAGCAGCCATAGTGGCCCAGATACGCAGTATTTT. Translation gives CASSHSGPDTQYF.

V usage is TRBV27 and J usage is TRBJ2-7, with D perhaps TRBD1 or TRBD2 (5 bases each). Germline assignment: CDR1 MNHEY and CDR2 SMNVEV (reference sequence). The CDR3 runs 16 residues. Trimming cost V 0 bases and J 0 bases, with 12 bases left between them. CDR3 bases: TGTGCCAGCAGTTTATCAGGGTGGGGGATCTCCTACGAGCAGTACTTC. This encodes CASSLSGWGISYEQYF.

Only a few counts were recorded for this clonotype. The chain links TRBV6-2 or TRBV6-3 to TRBJ2-7; possible D gene TRBD2, 5 bases. The V end was cut by 6 bases, the J end by 5 bases, with 17 bases between. This CDR3 has 14 amino acids. Per the germline V gene, CDR1 is MNHEY and CDR2 is SVGEGT. The CDR3 loop reads CASSNDELDNEQYF. The CDR3 bases are TGTGCCAGCAGCAACGACGAACTAGACAACGAGCAGTACTTC.

The gene calls are TRBV6-5 and TRBJ2-5; D ambiguous. Trimming removed 4 bases from V and 9 bases from J, with 15 bases in between. CDR1 is MNHEY, CDR2 SVGAGI, per germline. There are 13 residues in the CDR3. The CDR3 DNA reads TGTGCCAGCAGTTCCGGACCCTCGAGGCCCCAGTACTTC. It encodes CASSSGPSRPQYF.

There are many counts of this clonotype. This chain's CDR3 is CASSLFGLNNEQFF. CDR3 bases: TGTGCCAGCAGCTTATTCGGGCTTAACAATGAGCAGTTCTTC. The chain uses TRBV9 and TRBJ2-1; D is undetermined. V was pared by 4 bases and J by 5 bases, with 13 bases between. The CDR3 has 14 amino acids. Germline lookup yields CDR1 SGDLS and CDR2 YYNGEE.

The genes are TRBV20-1 and TRBJ2-3; D gene unclear. V lost 0 bases and J lost 8, with 6 bases in between. CDR3 size: 11 residues. Germline loops: CDR1 DFQATT, CDR2 SNEGSKA (reference sequence). The CDR3 loop reads CSARDSLTQYF. The CDR3 DNA sequence: TGCAGTGCTAGAGATTCCCTTACGCAGTATTTT.

The chain links TRBV7-2 to TRBJ2-7; D uncertain. Trimming took 5 bases from V and 5 from J, leaving 19 bases between them. Germline V gene sequence: CDR1 SGHTA, CDR2 FQGNSA. This CDR3 contains 15 residues. The CDR3 loop reads CASSQRHGYGNEQYF. CDR3 DNA sequence: TGTGCCAGCAGCCAGCGACATGGGTATGGCAACGAGCAGTACTTC.

This clonotype was seen at least ten times. The rearrangement uses TRBV14 and TRBJ1-1; D uncertain. Germline values: CDR1 SGHDN, CDR2 FVKESK. Trimming cost V 8 bases and J 6 bases, with 10 bases left between them. CDR3 length: 11 residues. CDR3 nucleotide sequence: TGTGCCAGCCCAGAGGGAGCTGAAGCTTTCTTT. It yields the protein CASPEGAEAFF.

This clonotype was seen ten or more times. The chain couples TRBV6-5 to TRBJ2-3, with 14 bases identical to TRBD2. The V segment lost 7 bases and the J segment 5 bases; nucleotides outside the gene matches: 5. This CDR3 comprises 15 residues. Germline CDR1 and CDR2: MNHEY and SVGAGI. This CDR3 reads CASTGLAGGLDTQYF. CDR3 DNA: TGTGCCAGCACCGGACTAGCGGGGGGCTTAGATACGCAGTATTTT.

This clonotype was observed at least ten times. The V and J genes are TRBV5-5 and TRBJ1-6; TRBD1 agrees at 7 bases. Trimming at V came to 0 bases and at J to 9 bases, leaving 3 bases not matched to a gene. Per germline, CDR1 SGHKS and CDR2 YYEKEE (reference sequence). CDR3 length: 14 residues. As DNA, the CDR3 is TGTGCCAGCAGCTTGGGGGACAGTCGTTCACCCCTCCACTTT. Its translation: CASSLGDSRSPLHF.

This clonotype was detected a few times. CDR3 nucleotide sequence: TGCAGCGTCGAGGGACTAGCGGGAGTAGTGGATGAGCAGTACTTC. Translated: CSVEGLAGVVDEQYF. The genes are TRBV29-1 and TRBJ2-5; 14 bases fit TRBD2. Germline CDR1 is SQVTM and CDR2 is ANQGSEA. There are 15 residues in the CDR3. V trimming: 6 bases; J trimming: 11 bases; junction bases outside the gene matches: 14.

This clonotype was recorded at least ten times. The chain uses TRBV9 and TRBJ2-4; TRBD2 is a possible D gene (5 bases). V lost 4 bases and J lost 4, with 18 bases in between. Germline CDR1 reads SGDLS; CDR2 reads YYNGEE. The CDR3 runs to 16 residues. CDR3 nucleotides: TGTGCCAGCAGCCTAGGGCTTGGTGAGGGAAAAAACATTCAGTACTTC. This gives the protein CASSLGLGEGKNIQYF.

The chain combines TRBV12-3 or TRBV12-4 with TRBJ2-2; no clear D. The CDR3 runs 15 residues. The V gene lost 3 bases and the J gene lost 4 bases, with 12 bases spanning the gap. CDR3 nucleotides: TGTGCCAGCAGTTTGACTGGGTACGTCACCGGGGAGCTGTTTTTT. Translation gives CASSLTGYVTGELFF.

To note about this clonotype: It may be a read error: a sequence one base away is much more abundant. V gene TRBV27 combines with J gene TRBJ2-1; 7 bases match TRBD1. The CDR3 is 14 amino acids. Germline V lookup: CDR1 MNHEY, CDR2 SMNVEV (reference sequence). With 5 bases clipped from V and 5 bases from J, the junction kept 6 bases outside the gene matches. The CDR3 is CASSDQQGNNEQFF. The DNA for the CDR3 is TGTGCCAGCAGTGATCAACAGGGGAACAATGAGCAGTTCTTC.

This clonotype was recorded many times. This CDR3 is CASSQVGRNEQFF. CDR3 DNA sequence: TGTGCCAGCAGCCAAGTCGGGCGCAATGAGCAGTTCTTC. This chain connects TRBV4-2 to TRBJ2-1; D gene ambiguous. The CDR3 covers 13 residues. V was pared by 1 base and J by 6 bases, with 7 bases between. The germline CDR1 and CDR2 sequences are LGHNA and YNFKEQ.

The chain recombines TRBV28 with TRBJ1-2, with 8 nucleotides matching TRBD1. The V gene's germline CDR1 is MDHEN and CDR2 SYDVKM. The CDR3 is 14 amino acids. J was trimmed by 8 bases and V by 1 base; bases with no gene match: 6. CDR3 amino acids: CASSLFQGARGYTF. The CDR3, as DNA: TGTGCCAGCAGTTTATTTCAGGGGGCGCGAGGCTACACCTTC.

Only one count was recorded for this clonotype. The chain joins TRBV14 to TRBJ2-3; a weak D match, TRBD2 (6 bases). V lost 4 bases and J 1 base, leaving 15 bases between the germline ends. In germline, CDR1 is SGHDN, CDR2 FVKESK. The CDR3 has 16 amino acids. This chain's CDR3 is CASSLKAGLGTDTQYF. CDR3 bases: TGTGCCAGCAGCCTAAAAGCGGGCCTAGGCACAGATACGCAGTATTTT.

Notes on this clonotype: A much larger clone lies one base from this, so it may be a read error. The chain is built from TRBV5-1 and TRBJ2-1, with TRBD2 identical over 10 bases. The CDR3 runs to 15 residues. Germline V gene lookup returns CDR1 SGHRS and CDR2 YFSETQ. J was trimmed by 9 bases and V by 2 bases; bases with no gene match: 8. CDR3 in amino acids: CASSLAAGGPGEQFF. The DNA of the CDR3 is TGCGCCAGCAGCTTAGCAGCGGGAGGGCCGGGTGAGCAGTTCTTC.

This clonotype was counted a single time. J is TRBJ1-4 and V is TRBV28; D is perhaps TRBD1 (5 bases). Between the trimmed V and J ends, which lost 8 bases and 2 bases, there was a span of 12 bases. The length of the CDR3 is 14 residues. Germline V gives CDR1 MDHEN, CDR2 SYDVKM. The CDR3, as DNA: TGTGCCAGCGGTATACAGGTTACTAATGAAAAACTGTTTTTT. Amino acid sequence: CASGIQVTNEKLFF. The whole variable domain, filled in from reference TRBV28 and TRBJ1-4, reads DVKVTQSSRYLVKRTGEKVFLECVQDMDHENMFWYRQDPGLGLRLIYFSYDVKMKEKGDIPEGYSVSREKKERFSLILESASTNQTSMYLCASGIQVTNEKLFFGSGTQLSVL.

This chain links TRBV29-1 with TRBJ2-1, with TRBD2 matching over 8 bases. CDR3 length: 15 amino acids. After removal of 3 bases from V and 7 bases from J, the junction contained 11 bases not matched to a gene. Per the germline V gene, CDR1 is SQVTM and CDR2 is ANQGSEA. CDR3 sequence (DNA): TGCAGCGTTGACAGGGGACTAGTTGCGTTGAATGAGCAGTTCTTC. Translated: CSVDRGLVALNEQFF.

This clonotype was counted many times. V and J are TRBV20-1 and TRBJ2-7, with TRBD1 as a possible D gene (5 bases). The V and J ends lost 3 bases and 3 bases respectively, with 9 bases between them. Per the germline V gene, CDR1 is DFQATT and CDR2 is SNEGSKA (reference sequence). CDR3 length: 12 residues. Here the CDR3 DNA reads TGCAGTGCTAGTGACAGTGGCTACGAGCAGTACTTC. It codes for CSASDSGYEQYF.

The chain combines TRBV20-1 with TRBJ2-2; D is uncertain. CDR1 and CDR2 (germline): DFQATT, SNEGSKA (reference sequence). CDR3 size: 14 residues. V lost 8 bases, J lost 2 bases, and 15 bases lay in between. The CDR3 reads CSIRRTINTGELFF. As DNA, the CDR3 is TGCAGTATTCGACGGACGATCAACACCGGGGAGCTGTTTTTT.

V usage is TRBV9 and J usage is TRBJ2-3; D is ambiguous. This CDR3 contains 14 residues. Germline V gene sequence: CDR1 SGDLS, CDR2 YYNGEE. V lost 3 bases to trimming and J lost 8 bases, with 16 bases between them. CDR3 amino acids: CASSGWPSSATQYF. DNA of the CDR3: TGTGCCAGCAGCGGATGGCCGTCAAGTGCTACGCAGTATTTT.

A remark on this clonotype: A far more abundant clone sits one base away, making this likely a read error. This chain connects TRBV27 to TRBJ1-2; TRBD1 might be the D (6 bases). Germline values: CDR1 MNHEY, CDR2 SMNVEV (reference sequence). Between the trimmed V and J ends, which lost 7 bases and 4 bases, there was a span of 10 bases. The CDR3 extends over 12 amino acids. The CDR3 DNA reads as TGTGCCAGCAACCCGGACAGCTATGGCTACACCTTC. Residues: CASNPDSYGYTF.